This TCR beta chain emerged from a study of blood T cells in healthy people across ages. A sample-barcoded 5' primer and a J-beta primer mix were used in a second PCR of roughly 7 to 12 cycles. TCRdb fed the 5' RACE reads into MiXCR, producing one record per CDR3 protein. Here the sample spans approximately 800,000 distinct CDR3 sequences, roughly 25% being singletons. Germline V gives CDR1 SGHKS, CDR2 YYEKEE (reference sequence). V shed 2 bases and J 0 bases; nucleotides not matched to a gene: 5. The CDR3 is 16 residues long. The same sample was also used in a study of T cells of mothers and their children.

Sequences were obtained from blood. The TCR originated in a boy aged 5-17 years in good health. The rearrangement links TRBV5-5 to TRBJ2-7; TRBD1 matches at 10 bases. CDR3 sequence reads: CASSFDRGPSSYEQYF. The CDR3 DNA reads as TGTGCCAGCAGCTTTGACAGGGGGCCCTCCTCCTACGAGCAGTACTTC.